The subject of this entry is one TCR beta chain. The target antigen is unknown. TCRdb keeps only in-frame clones here, not all; method: immunoSEQ multiplex PCR. The sample shows over 40,000 clones, approximately 84% of them seen only once. These data are taken from a study of OX40 agonist ivuxolimab in advanced cancers. Study at large: Patients were about 83% male with ages roughly 23 to 90, mean 60. Prior therapy, whether anti-PD-1, anti-PD-L1 or anti-CTLA-4, was allowed, and more than 35% had some. Overall study results and limits: The average count of expanded clones was higher among CD8+ T cells than among CD4+.

V was pared by 1 base and J by 2 bases, with 26 bases between. There are 21 residues in the CDR3. Sequenced material: CD4+ or CD8+ T cells sorted from blood, taken in a trial of the OX40 agonist ivuxolimab. V gene TRBV23-1 combines with J gene TRBJ2-2; TRBD1 is a possible D gene (8 bases). TRBV23-1 is designated an ORF whose function remains uncertain. The sequence was collected from an adult with an advanced solid tumor such as melanoma, head and neck, liver or kidney cancer. CDR3 DNA: TGCGCCAGCAGTCAATGGGAGGACAGGGCTCACCCGGGACTAAACACCGGGGAGCTGTTTTTT. It is translated as CASSQWEDRAHPGLNTGELFF.